This TCR beta chain was found in a study of beta chain features in type 1 diabetes (dated by TCRdb to 2017 to 2018). With regard to the full study: No differences in mean age, gender distribution, total cell number or subset yield were found between patients and healthy donors. A total of roughly 100 million sorted cells were examined across all samples, and RNA yield correlated strongly with the number of cells per subset. In the study, recently diagnosed type 1 diabetes patients and matched healthy donors were compared on the TCRB repertoires of their sorted circulating CD4+ T cell subsets. Whereas all 28 donors provided naive and central memory subsets, regulatory and stem cell-like memory subsets were isolated from just 8 patients and about 8 healthy donors. The paper as a whole reports these results and caveats: A moderate but significant shortening of TCRB CDR3 length was observed in type 1 diabetes patients in all four CD4+ subsets. Naive, central memory and regulatory TCRB repertoires appeared to be more similar among patients than among healthy donors. At VDJ recombination sites, type 1 diabetes patients had fewer insertions and more deleted nucleotides, which implies abnormalities in thymic rearrangement. Because small numbers of individuals were included in the HLA sub-analyses, any influence of HLA type on TCRB rearrangement was left unresolved. Because cDNA rather than genomic DNA was sequenced, highly expressing activated cells could have been over-represented, although no difference in activation and CD3 levels was found between groups. Shorter templates might be favored by PCR, yet because patient and control samples were amplified and corrected together, any such skew would affect both groups equally.

The High Capacity cDNA Reverse Transcription Kit was used to reverse transcribe all of the isolated RNA, meaning that expressed TCRB transcripts were what got sequenced. Naive, central memory and regulatory T cell samples underwent deep immunoSEQ sequencing, averaging approximately 3.5 million total reads per sample. Sorted cells were lysed in RLT buffer, and RNA was extracted using DNase-treated RNeasy Micro or Mini kits according to cell number. Each cell subset was processed on its own to prevent cross-contamination, while patient and healthy donor samples were processed together. TCRB sequences were amplified from cDNA with the immunoSEQ multiplex PCR, producing 87-bp fragments spanning the CDR3 region. The amplicons were sequenced using the Illumina HiSeq platform. The paper's processing steps were these. PCR bias was corrected computationally using synthetic template baselines, and reads within Hamming distance 2 were collapsed, with unmergeable singletons discarded. Reads were aligned to IMGT to assign V, D and J genes, CDR3 length, and insertions or deletions at six rearrangement sites. Within each subset, clonotype counts were normalized to the number of sorted cells before true diversity and Gini coefficients were calculated with the tcR R package. The overlap coefficient, calculated on TCRB nucleotide sequences, was used to quantify repertoire sharing. Out-of-frame TCRB sequences from naive cells were analyzed to stand in for the pre-selection repertoire. The clones in this table, taken by TCRdb from immuneACCESS, are in-frame only. Not every clone is retained; where verified, under half of the shortfall comes from an unresolved V gene, and the cause of the rest is unknown. Clonal size and the V and J genes are those of that table, whereas D and trimming came from the DNA. The sample data list about 250,000 clones, and less than 15% of these were observed just once. The top ten hold 0.025% to 0.03% of the sample.

Each donor gave one peripheral blood draw, averaging about 100 mL, which was collected into heparinised tubes. A BD FACSAria II was used to sort naive, central memory, regulatory and stem cell-like memory CD4+ T cells with a panel that included CD45RO, CCR7, CD25, CD127, CD95 and CD27. All sorted populations exceeded 95% purity. PBMCs were isolated right away by Lymphoprep density gradient centrifugation and were stained directly, without culture. So that batch effects would be minimized, each experiment stained and sorted samples in pairs, pairing one healthy donor with one patient. This clone turned up a few times. Its cognate antigen has yet to be identified. Compared with germline, one end of the junction differs, possibly owing to a read error. The CDR3 spans 15 residues, from the cysteine through the phenylalanine. Just the 45-base CDR3 DNA is kept, in frame starting at base 1. Taken from the germline V gene (reference sequence), the CDR1 and CDR2 loops are SEHNR and FQNEAQ.

This sequence was found in a woman in her thirties or forties in good health. Input material: naive CD4+ T cells from blood. Per the publication, the cell subset or site label means: true naive CD4+ T cells. The rearranged chain carries TRBV7-9 and TRBJ2-1; 6 matching bases give a weak D call of TRBD1. The CDR3 corresponds to CASTLLDSSYNEQFF. DNA sequence: TGTGCCAGCACCTTATTGGACAGCTCCTACAATGAGCAGTTCTTC. Reference TRBV7-9 and TRBJ2-1 proteins supply the regions before and after the CDR3; the full variable domain is: DTGVSQNPRHKITKRGQNVTFRCDPISEHNRLYWYRQTLGQGPEFLTYFQNEAQLEKSRLLSDRFSAERPKGSFSTLEIQRTEQGDSAMYLCASTLLDSSYNEQFFGPGTRLTVL.